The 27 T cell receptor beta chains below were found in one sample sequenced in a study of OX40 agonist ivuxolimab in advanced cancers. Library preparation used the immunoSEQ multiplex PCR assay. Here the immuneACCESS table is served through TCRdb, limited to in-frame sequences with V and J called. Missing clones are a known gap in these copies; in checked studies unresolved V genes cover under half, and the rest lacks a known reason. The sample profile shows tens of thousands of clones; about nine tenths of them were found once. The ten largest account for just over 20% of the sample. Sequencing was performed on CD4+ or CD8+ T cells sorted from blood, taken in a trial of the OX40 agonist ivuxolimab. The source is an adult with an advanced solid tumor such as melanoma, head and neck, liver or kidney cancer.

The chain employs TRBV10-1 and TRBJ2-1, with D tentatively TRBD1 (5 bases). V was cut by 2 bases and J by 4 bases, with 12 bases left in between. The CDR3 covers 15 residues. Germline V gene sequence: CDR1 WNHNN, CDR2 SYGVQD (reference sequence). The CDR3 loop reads CASSEKEPGYNEQFF. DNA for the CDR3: TGCGCCAGCAGTGAGAAGGAGCCAGGGTACAATGAGCAGTTCTTC.

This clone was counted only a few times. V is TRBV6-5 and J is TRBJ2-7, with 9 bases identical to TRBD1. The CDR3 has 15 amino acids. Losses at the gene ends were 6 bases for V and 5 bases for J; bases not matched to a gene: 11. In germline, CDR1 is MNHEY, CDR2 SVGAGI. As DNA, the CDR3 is TGTGCCAGCAGGGAACCGGGACAGGGCATCGACGAGCAGTACTTC. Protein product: CASREPGQGIDEQYF.

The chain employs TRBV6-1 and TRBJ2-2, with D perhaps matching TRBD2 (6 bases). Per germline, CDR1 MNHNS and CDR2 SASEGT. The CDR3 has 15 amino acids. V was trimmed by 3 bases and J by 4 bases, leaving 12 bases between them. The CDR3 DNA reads TGTGCCAGCAGTGACCAGGGACTTGGCACCGGGGAGCTGTTTTTT. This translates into CASSDQGLGTGELFF.

The CDR3 reads CASSYVTSGGEQFF. CDR3 sequence (DNA): TGTGCCAGCAGCTACGTCACTAGCGGGGGTGAGCAGTTCTTC. The V gene is TRBV5-4, the J gene TRBJ2-1, with 11 bases lining up with TRBD2. The ends lost 3 bases at V and 9 bases at J; junction bases unmatched: 5. Germline V gene sequence: CDR1 SGHNT, CDR2 YYREEE (reference sequence). This CDR3 contains 14 residues.

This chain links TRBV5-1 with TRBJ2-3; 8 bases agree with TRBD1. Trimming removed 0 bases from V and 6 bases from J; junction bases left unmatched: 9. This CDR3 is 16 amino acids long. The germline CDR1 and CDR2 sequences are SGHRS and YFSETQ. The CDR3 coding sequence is TGCGCCAGCAGCTTGGAAGGGACAGGCCCTTGGGATACGCAGTATTTT. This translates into CASSLEGTGPWDTQYF.

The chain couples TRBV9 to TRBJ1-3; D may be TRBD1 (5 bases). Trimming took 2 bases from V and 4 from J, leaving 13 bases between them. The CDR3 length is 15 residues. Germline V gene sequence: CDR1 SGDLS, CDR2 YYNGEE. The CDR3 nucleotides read TGTGCCAGCAGCGTTGGAGGGGCGGACGGAAACACCATATATTTT. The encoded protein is CASSVGGADGNTIYF. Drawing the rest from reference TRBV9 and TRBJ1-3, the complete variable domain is DSGVTQTPKHLITATGQRVTLRCSPRSGDLSVYWYQQSLDQGLQFLIQYYNGEERAKGNILERFSAQQFPDLHSELNLSSLELGDSALYFCASSVGGADGNTIYFGEGSWLTVV.

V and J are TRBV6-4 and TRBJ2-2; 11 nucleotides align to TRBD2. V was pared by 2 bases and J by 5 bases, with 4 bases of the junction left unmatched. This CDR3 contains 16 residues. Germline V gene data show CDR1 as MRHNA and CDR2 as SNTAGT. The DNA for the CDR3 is TGTGCCAGCAGTGACGATACTAGCGGGGGAACCGGGGAGCTGTTTTTT. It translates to CASSDDTSGGTGELFF.

CDR3 amino acids: CASSPRQPMTSGDTQYF. CDR3 coding DNA: TGTGCCAGCAGCCCCCGACAGCCTATGACTTCGGGAGATACGCAGTATTTT. The gene calls are TRBV9 and TRBJ2-3; perhaps TRBD1 as D (5 bases). In germline, CDR1 is SGDLS, CDR2 YYNGEE. The CDR3 totals 17 residues. With 4 bases removed from V and 5 bases from J, the gap between germline ends came to 23 bases. The full variable domain, with the rest looked up from reference TRBV9 and TRBJ2-3, is DSGVTQTPKHLITATGQRVTLRCSPRSGDLSVYWYQQSLDQGLQFLIQYYNGEERAKGNILERFSAQQFPDLHSELNLSSLELGDSALYFCASSPRQPMTSGDTQYFGPGTRLTVL.

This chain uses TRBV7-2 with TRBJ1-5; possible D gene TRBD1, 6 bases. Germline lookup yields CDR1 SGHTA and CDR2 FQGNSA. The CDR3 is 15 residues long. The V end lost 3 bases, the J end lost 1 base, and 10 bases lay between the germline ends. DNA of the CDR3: TGTGCCAGCAGCTTCGGGACATCGAGCAATCAGCCCCAGCATTTT. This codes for CASSFGTSSNQPQHF.

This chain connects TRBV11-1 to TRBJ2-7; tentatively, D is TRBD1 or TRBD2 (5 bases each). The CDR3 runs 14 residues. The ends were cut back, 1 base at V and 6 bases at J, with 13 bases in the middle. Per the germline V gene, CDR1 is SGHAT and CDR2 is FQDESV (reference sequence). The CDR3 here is CASSLEGTMSEQYF. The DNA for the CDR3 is TGTGCCAGCAGCTTAGAGGGGACGATGAGCGAGCAGTACTTC. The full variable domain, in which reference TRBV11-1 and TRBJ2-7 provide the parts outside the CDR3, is EAEVAQSPRYKITEKSQAVAFWCDPISGHATLYWYRQILGQGPELLVQFQDESVVDDSQLPKDRFSAERLKGVDSTLKIQPAELGDSAMYLCASSLEGTMSEQYFGPGTRLTVT.

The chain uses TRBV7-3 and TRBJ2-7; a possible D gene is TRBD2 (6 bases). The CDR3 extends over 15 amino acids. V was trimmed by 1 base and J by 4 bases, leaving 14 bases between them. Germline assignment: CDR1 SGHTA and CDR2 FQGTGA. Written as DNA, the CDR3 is TGTGCCAGCAGCTTAAACTACGGGGGAAGATACGAGCAGTACTTC. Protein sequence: CASSLNYGGRYEQYF.

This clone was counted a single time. CDR3 region: CASSGGLQGADTQYF. The CDR3 DNA reads TGTGCCAGCAGTGGGGGTCTTCAGGGCGCAGATACGCAGTATTTT. The chain combines TRBV6-1 with TRBJ2-3, with a possible D match to TRBD1 (5 bases). The CDR3 runs to 15 residues. Germline CDR1 is MNHNS and CDR2 is SASEGT. V gave up 4 bases and J gave up 4 bases, with 15 bases separating them.

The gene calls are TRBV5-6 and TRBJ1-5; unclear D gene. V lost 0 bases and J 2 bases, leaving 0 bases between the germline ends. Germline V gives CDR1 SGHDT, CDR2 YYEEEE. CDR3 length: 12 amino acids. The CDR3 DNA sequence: TGTGCCAGCAGCTTGGGCAATCAGCCCCAGCATTTT. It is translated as CASSLGNQPQHF.

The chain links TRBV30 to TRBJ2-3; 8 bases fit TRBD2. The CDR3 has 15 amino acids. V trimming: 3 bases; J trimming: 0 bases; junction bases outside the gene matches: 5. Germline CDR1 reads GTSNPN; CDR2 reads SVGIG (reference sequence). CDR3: CAWSILAASTDTQYF. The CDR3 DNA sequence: TGTGCCTGGAGCATACTAGCGGCCAGCACAGATACGCAGTATTTT.

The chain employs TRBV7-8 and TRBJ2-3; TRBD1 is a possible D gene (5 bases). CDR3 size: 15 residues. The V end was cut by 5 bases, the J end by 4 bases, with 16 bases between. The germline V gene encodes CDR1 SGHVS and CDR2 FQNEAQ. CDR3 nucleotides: TGTGCCAGCAGCGCCTTCGGTGGGGCCCCAGATACGCAGTATTTT. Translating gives CASSAFGGAPDTQYF.

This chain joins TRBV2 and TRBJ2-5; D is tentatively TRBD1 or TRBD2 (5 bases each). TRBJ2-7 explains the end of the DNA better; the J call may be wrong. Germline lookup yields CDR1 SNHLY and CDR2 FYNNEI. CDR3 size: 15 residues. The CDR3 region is CASSYGTAGTYEQYF. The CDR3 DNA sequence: TGTGCCAGCAGTTACGGGACGGCGGGTACCTACGAGCAGTACTTC.

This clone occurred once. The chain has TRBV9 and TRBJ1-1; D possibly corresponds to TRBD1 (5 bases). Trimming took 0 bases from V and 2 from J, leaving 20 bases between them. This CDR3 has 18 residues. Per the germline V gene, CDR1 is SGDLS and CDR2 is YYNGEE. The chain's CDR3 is CASSVDGRAGSSNTEAFF. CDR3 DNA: TGTGCCAGCAGCGTAGATGGACGGGCAGGGTCATCTAACACTGAAGCTTTCTTT.

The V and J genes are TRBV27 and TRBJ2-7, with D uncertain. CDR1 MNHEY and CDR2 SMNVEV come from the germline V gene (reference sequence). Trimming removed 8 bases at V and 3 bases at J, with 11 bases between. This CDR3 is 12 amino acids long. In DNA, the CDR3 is TGTGCCAGCGGGATTACAGTCTACGAGCAGTACTTC. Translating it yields CASGITVYEQYF.

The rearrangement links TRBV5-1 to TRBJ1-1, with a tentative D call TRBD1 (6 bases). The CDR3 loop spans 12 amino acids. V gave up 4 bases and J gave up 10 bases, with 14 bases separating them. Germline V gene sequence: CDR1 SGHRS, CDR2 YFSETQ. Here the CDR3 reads CASSGETGRAFF. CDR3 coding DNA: TGCGCCAGCAGCGGAGAGACAGGACGAGCTTTCTTT.

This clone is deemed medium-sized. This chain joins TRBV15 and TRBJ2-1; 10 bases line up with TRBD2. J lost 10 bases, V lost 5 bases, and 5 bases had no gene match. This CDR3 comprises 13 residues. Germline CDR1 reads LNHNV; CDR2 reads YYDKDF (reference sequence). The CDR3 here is CATSSLAGEEQFF. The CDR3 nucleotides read TGTGCCACCAGCTCTCTAGCGGGGGAAGAGCAGTTCTTC. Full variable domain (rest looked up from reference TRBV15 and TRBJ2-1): DAMVIQNPRYQVTQFGKPVTLSCSQTLNHNVMYWYQQKSSQAPKLLFHYYDKDFNNEADTPDNFQSRRPNTSFCFLDIRSPGLGDTAMYLCATSSLAGEEQFFGPGTRLTVL.

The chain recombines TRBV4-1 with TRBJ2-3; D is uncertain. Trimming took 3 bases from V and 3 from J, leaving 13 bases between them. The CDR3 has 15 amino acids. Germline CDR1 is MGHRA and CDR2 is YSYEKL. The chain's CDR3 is CASSQFAAATDTQYF. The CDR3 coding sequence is TGCGCCAGCAGCCAGTTCGCCGCCGCGACAGATACGCAGTATTTT.

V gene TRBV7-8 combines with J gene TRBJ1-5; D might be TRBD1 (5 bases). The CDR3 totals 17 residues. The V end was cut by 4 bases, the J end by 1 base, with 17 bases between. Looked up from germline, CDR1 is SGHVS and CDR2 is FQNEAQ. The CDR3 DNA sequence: TGTGCCAGCAGCTCGCCCCCGACAGACTTGAGCAATCAGCCCCAGCATTTT. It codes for CASSSPPTDLSNQPQHF.

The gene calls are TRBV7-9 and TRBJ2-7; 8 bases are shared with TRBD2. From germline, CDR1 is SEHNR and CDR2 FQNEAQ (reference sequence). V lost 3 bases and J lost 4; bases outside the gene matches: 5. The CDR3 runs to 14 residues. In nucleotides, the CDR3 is TGTGCCAGCAGCTTTAGCGGGACCCCATACGAGCAGTACTTC. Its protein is CASSFSGTPYEQYF. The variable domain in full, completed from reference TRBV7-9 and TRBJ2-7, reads DTGVSQNPRHKITKRGQNVTFRCDPISEHNRLYWYRQTLGQGPEFLTYFQNEAQLEKSRLLSDRFSAERPKGSFSTLEIQRTEQGDSAMYLCASSFSGTPYEQYFGPGTRLTVT.

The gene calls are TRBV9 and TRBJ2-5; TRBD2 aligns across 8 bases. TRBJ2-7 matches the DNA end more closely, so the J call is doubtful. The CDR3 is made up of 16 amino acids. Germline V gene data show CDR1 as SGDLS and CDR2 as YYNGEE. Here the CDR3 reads CASSSAPSGLAYEQYF. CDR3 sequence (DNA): TGTGCCAGCAGCTCAGCCCCTAGCGGGCTAGCCTACGAGCAGTACTTC.

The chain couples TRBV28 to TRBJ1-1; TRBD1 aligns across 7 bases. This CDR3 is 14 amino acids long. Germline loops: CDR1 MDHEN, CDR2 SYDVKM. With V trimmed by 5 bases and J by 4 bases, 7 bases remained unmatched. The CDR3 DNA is TGTGCCAGCAGTGAAACAGGGGAGAGCACTGAAGCTTTCTTT. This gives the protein CASSETGESTEAFF.

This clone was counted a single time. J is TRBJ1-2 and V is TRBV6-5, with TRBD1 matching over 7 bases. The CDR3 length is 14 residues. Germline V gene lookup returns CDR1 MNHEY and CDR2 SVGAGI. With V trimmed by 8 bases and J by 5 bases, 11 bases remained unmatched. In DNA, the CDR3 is TGTGCCAGCGCAATAGGGGGCACGTGGTATGGCTACACCTTC. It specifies CASAIGGTWYGYTF.

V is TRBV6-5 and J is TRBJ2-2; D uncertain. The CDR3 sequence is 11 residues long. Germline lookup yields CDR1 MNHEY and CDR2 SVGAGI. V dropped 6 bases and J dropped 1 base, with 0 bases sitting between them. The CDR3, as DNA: TGTGCCAGCAGGAACACCGGGGAGCTGTTTTTT. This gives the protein CASRNTGELFF.